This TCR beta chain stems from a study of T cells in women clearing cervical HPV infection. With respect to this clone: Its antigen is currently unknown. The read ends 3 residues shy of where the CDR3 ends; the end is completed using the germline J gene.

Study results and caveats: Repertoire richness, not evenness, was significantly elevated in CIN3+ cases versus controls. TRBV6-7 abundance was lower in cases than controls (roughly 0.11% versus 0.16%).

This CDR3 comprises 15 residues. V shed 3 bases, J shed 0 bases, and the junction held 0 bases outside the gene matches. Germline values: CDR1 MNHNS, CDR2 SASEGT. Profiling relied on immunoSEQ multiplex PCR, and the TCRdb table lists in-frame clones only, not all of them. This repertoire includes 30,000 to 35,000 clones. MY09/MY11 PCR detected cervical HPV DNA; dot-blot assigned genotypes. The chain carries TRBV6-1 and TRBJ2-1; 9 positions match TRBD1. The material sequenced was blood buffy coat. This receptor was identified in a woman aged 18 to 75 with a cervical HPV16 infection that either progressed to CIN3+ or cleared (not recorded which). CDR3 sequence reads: CASSEGQGSYNEQFF. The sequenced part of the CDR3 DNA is TGTGCCAGCAGTGAGGGACAGGGCTCCTACAATGAG.